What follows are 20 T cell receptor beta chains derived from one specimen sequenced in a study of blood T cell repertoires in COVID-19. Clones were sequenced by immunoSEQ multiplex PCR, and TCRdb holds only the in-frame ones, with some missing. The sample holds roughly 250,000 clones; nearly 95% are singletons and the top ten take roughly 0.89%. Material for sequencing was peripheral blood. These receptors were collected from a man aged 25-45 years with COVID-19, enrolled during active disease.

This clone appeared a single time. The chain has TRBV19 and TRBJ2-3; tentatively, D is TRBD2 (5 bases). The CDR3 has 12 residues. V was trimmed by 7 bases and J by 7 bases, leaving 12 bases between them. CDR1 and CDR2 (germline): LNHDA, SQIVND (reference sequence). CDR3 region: CASISEGNTQYF. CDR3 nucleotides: TGTGCCAGTATTAGCGAGGGAAATACGCAGTATTTT.

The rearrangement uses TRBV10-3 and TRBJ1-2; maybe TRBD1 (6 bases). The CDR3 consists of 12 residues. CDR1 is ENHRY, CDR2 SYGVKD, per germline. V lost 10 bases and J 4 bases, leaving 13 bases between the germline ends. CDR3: CATQGGGYGYTF. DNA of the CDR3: TGTGCCACCCAAGGGGGTGGCTATGGCTACACCTTC.

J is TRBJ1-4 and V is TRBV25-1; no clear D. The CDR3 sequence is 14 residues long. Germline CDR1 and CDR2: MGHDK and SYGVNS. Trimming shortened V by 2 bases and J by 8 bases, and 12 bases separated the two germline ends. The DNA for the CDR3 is TGTGCCAGCAGTGAAGCCGGGAGGTACGAAAAACTGTTTTTT. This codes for CASSEAGRYEKLFF. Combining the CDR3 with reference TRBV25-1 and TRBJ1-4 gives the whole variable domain EADIYQTPRYLVIGTGKKITLECSQTMGHDKMYWYQQDPGMELHLIHYSYGVNSTEKGDLSSESTVSRIRTEHFPLTLESARPSHTSQYLCASSEAGRYEKLFFGSGTQLSVL.

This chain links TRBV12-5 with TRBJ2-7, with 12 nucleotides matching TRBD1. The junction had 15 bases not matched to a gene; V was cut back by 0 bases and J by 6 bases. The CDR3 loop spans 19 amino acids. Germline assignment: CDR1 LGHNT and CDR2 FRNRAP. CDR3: CASGLVHGGQGARGVEQYF. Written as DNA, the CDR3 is TGTGCTAGTGGTTTGGTACATGGGGGACAGGGGGCCAGAGGGGTCGAGCAGTACTTC.

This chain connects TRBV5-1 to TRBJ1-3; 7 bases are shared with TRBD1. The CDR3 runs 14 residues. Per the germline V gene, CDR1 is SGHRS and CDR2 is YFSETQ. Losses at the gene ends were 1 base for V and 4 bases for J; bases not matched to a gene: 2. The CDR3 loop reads CASSLTGEGNTIYF. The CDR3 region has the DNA TGCGCCAGCAGCTTGACAGGGGAAGGAAACACCATATATTTT.

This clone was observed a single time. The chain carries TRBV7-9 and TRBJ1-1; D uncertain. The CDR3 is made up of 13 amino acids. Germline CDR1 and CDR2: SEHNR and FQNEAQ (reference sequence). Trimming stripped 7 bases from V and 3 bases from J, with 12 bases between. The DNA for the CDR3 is TGTGCCAGCACCCTAAGCGGGGACACTGAAGCTTTCTTT. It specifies CASTLSGDTEAFF.

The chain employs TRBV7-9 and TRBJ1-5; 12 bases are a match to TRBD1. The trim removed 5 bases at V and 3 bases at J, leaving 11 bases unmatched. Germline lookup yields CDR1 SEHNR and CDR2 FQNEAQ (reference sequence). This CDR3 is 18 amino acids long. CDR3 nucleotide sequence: TGTGCCAGCAGCGTCATTCCGGGACAGGGGGCGGTCAATCAGCCCCAGCATTTT. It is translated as CASSVIPGQGAVNQPQHF.

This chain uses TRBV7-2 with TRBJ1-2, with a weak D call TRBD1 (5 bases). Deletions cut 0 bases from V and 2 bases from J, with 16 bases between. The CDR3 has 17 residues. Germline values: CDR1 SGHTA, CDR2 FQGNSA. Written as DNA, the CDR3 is TGTGCCAGCAGCTTAGCGGGGGGTGGGGTTTCAAACTATGGCTACACCTTC. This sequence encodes CASSLAGGGVSNYGYTF.

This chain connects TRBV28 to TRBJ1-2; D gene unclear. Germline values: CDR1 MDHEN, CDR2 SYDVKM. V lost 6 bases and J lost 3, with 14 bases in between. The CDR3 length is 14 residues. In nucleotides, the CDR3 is TGTGCCAGCAGCACCGGTCCGTCCCACTATGGCTACACCTTC. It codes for CASSTGPSHYGYTF.

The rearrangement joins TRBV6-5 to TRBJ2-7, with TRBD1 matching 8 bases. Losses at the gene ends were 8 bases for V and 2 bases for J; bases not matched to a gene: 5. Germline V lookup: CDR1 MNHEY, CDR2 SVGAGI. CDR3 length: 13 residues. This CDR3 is CASRTGGTYEQYF. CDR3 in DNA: TGTGCCAGCCGAACAGGGGGGACCTACGAGCAGTACTTC.

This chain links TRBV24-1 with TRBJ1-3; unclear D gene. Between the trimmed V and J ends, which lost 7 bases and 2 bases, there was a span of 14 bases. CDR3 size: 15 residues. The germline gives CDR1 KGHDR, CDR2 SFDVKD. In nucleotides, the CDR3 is TGTGCCACCAGCGCCCCCCGGCGGGCTGGAAACACCATATATTTT. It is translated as CATSAPRRAGNTIYF.

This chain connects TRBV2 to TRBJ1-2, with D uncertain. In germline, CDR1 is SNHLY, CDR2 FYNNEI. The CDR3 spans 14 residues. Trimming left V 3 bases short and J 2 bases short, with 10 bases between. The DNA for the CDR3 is TGTGCCAGCAGTGATTTGGGCCAGAACTATGGCTACACCTTC. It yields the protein CASSDLGQNYGYTF.

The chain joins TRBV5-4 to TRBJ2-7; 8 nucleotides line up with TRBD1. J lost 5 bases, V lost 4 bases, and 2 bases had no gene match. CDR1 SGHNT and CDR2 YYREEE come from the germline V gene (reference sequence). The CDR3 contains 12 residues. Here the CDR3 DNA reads TGTGCCAGCAGCCAGACAGGGGACGAGCAGTACTTC. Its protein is CASSQTGDEQYF.

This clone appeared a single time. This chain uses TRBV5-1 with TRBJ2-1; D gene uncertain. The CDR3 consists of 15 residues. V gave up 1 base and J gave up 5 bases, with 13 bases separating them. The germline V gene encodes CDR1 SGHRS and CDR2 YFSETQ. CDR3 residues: CASSLSLMADNEQFF. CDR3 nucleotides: TGCGCCAGCAGCTTGTCTCTTATGGCGGACAATGAGCAGTTCTTC.

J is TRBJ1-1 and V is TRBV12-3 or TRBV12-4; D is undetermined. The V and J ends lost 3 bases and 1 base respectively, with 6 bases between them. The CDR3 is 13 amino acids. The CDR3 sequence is CASSLFRNTEAFF. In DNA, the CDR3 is TGTGCCAGCAGTTTGTTCCGGAACACTGAAGCTTTCTTT.

CDR3 sequence: CASSLEAGRGTEAFF. CDR3 sequence (DNA): TGCGCCAGCAGCTTGGAGGCGGGGAGGGGCACTGAAGCTTTCTTT. The chain uses TRBV5-1 and TRBJ1-1; maybe TRBD1 (5 bases). There are 15 residues in the CDR3. Germline V gives CDR1 SGHRS, CDR2 YFSETQ. V was trimmed by 0 bases and J by 4 bases, leaving 13 bases between them.

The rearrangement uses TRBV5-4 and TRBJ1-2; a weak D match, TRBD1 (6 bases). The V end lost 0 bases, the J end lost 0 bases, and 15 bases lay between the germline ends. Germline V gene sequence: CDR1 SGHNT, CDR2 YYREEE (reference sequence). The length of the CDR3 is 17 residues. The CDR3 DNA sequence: TGTGCCAGCAGCTTGGCTTTCGGGGGGCCCGCTAACTATGGCTACACCTTC. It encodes CASSLAFGGPANYGYTF.

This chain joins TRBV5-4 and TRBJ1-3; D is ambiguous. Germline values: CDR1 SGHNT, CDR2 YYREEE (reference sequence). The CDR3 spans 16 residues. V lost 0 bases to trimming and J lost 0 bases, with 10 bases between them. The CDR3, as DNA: TGTGCCAGCAGCTTGGGGTGGGCTAACTCTGGAAACACCATATATTTT. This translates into CASSLGWANSGNTIYF. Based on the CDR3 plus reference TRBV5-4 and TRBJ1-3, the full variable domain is ETGVTQSPTHLIKTRGQQVTLRCSSQSGHNTVSWYQQALGQGPQFIFQYYREEENGRGNFPPRFSGLQFPNYSSELNVNALELDDSALYLCASSLGWANSGNTIYFGEGSWLTVV.

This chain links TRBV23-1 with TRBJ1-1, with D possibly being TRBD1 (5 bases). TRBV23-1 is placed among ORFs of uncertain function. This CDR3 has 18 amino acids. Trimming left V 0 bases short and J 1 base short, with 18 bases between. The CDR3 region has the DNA TGCGCCAGCAGTCAATCGGGGGGGTGTAGCAGGCCGAACACTGAAGCTTTCTTT. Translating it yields CASSQSGGCSRPNTEAFF.

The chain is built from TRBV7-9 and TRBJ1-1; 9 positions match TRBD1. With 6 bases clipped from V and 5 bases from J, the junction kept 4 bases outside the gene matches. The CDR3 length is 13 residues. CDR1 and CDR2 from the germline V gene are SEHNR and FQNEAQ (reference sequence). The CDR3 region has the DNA TGTGCCAGCAGATCGACAGGGGGAACTGAAGCTTTCTTT. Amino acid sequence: CASRSTGGTEAFF. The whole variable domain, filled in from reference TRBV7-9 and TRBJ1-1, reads DTGVSQNPRHKITKRGQNVTFRCDPISEHNRLYWYRQTLGQGPEFLTYFQNEAQLEKSRLLSDRFSAERPKGSFSTLEIQRTEQGDSAMYLCASRSTGGTEAFFGQGTRLTVV.